This T cell receptor beta chain was identified in a study of cytomegalovirus exposure and HLA in healthy donors. Study-wide results and limits: Within an earlier analysis, most TCR beta V segments proved productive either about 90% or about 30% of the time.

CDR3 size: 16 residues. J gave up 2 bases and V 5 bases, and 10 bases lay outside the gene matches. Germline V gives CDR1 LNHDA, CDR2 SQIVND (reference sequence). Both 60 Vbeta primers and 13 Jbeta primers went into the PCR. Methods used by the authors: A follow-up analysis tallied around 76 million unique TCR beta chains, roughly 10 million shared. TCRdb's copy holds only in-frame clones and misses some; the assay was immunoSEQ multiplex PCR. From that table come the V and J calls and clone size; the DNA was used to work out D and trimming. Among some 150,000 clones listed, about 80% were seen once. In regard to this clone: What it binds is unknown.

Donors had nominal health at sampling but likely had unrecorded immune exposures. The origin of this receptor is a woman between 50 and 59 years old in good health and CMV-seronegative. The source material was PBMCs. V is TRBV19 and J is TRBJ2-7; TRBD1 aligns across 9 bases. CDR3 residues: CASSPHDRGITYEQYF. CDR3 nucleotide sequence: TGTGCCAGTAGTCCGCACGACAGGGGGATAACCTACGAGCAGTACTTC.